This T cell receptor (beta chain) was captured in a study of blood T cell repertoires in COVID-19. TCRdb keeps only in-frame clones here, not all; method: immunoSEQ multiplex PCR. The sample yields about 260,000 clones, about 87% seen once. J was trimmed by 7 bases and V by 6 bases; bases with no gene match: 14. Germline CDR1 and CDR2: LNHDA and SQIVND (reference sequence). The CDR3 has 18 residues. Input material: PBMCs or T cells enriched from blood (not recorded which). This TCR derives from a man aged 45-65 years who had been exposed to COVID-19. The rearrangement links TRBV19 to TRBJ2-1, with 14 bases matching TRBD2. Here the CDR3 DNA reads TGTGCCAGTAGCCCAGCGGGACTAGCGGGAGTTTTCTGGAATGAGCAGTTCTTC. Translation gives CASSPAGLAGVFWNEQFF. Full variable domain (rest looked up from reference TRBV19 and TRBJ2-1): DGGITQSPKYLFRKEGQNVTLSCEQNLNHDAMYWYRQDPGQGLRLIYYSQIVNDFQKGDIAEGYSVSREKKESFPLTVTSAQKNPTAFYLCASSPAGLAGVFWNEQFFGPGTRLTVL.